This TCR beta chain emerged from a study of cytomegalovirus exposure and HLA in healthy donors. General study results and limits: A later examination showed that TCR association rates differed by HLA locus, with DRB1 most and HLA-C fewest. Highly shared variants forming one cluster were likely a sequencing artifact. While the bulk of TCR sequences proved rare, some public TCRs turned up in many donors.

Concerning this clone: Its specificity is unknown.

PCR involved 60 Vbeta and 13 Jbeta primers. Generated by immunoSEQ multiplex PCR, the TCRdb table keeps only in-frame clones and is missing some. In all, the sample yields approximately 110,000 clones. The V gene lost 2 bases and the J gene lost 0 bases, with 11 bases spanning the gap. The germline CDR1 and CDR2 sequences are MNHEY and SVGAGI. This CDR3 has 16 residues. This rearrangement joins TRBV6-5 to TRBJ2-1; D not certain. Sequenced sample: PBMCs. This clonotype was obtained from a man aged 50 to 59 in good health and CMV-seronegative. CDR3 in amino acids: CASSYMPGSSYNEQFF. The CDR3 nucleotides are TGTGCCAGCAGTTACATGCCAGGAAGCTCCTACAATGAGCAGTTCTTC.